Below are 25 T cell receptor beta chains sequenced from a single sample in a study of shared T cell receptors in the human thymus (dated by TCRdb to 2020 to 2023). Preparation of the library involved the immunoSEQ multiplex PCR assay. Here the immuneACCESS table is served through TCRdb, limited to in-frame sequences with V and J called. Missing clones are a known gap in these copies; in checked studies unresolved V genes cover under half, and the rest lacks a known reason. In all, the sample holds about 660,000 clones, and around 87% of those were seen once. The top ten clones comprise roughly 0.0094% of the sample. The sample was also linked to a second study, of human thymus T cells.

The sample comprised thymocytes. The origin of the receptors is a boy under two years old with a congenital heart defect. Donor details come from another sample of the same person, matched by shared clones.

About this clone itself: The junction and the germline gene differ at one end; a read error may be behind it. In the same sample, other DNA sequences code for this CDR3. This chain links TRBV5-1 with TRBJ2-3; 9 bases line up with TRBD1. CDR3 length: 15 amino acids. In germline, CDR1 is SGHRS, CDR2 YFSETQ. The chain's CDR3 is CASSTGTGSTDTQYF. In DNA, the CDR3 is TGCGCCAGCAGCACGGGGACAGGGAGCACAGATACACAGTATTTT.

For the CDR3, the DNA is TGTGCCAGCTCACCAGGGCCACCTGAAAAACTGTTTTTT. It encodes CASSPGPPEKLFF. The J gene is TRBJ1-4, the V gene TRBV18, with D hard to call. Germline CDR1 and CDR2: KGHSH and LQKENI. V shed 2 bases and J shed 7 bases, with 8 bases lying between them. The CDR3 loop spans 13 amino acids.

The chain employs TRBV30 and TRBJ2-5; 8 bases are shared with TRBD1. V lost 0 bases, J lost 2 bases, and 11 bases stayed unmatched. Germline V CDR1 and CDR2: GTSNPN, SVGIG (reference sequence). The CDR3 consists of 17 residues. DNA for the CDR3: TGTGCCTGGAGTGTACATAGGAGACAGGGGACTCAAGAGACCCAGTACTTC. Translated, it gives CAWSVHRRQGTQETQYF.

The V call is TRBV9, the J call TRBJ2-2, with TRBD2 matching 11 bases. Germline V CDR1 and CDR2: SGDLS, YYNGEE. The CDR3 length is 18 residues. J gave up 8 bases and V 0 bases, and 12 bases lay outside the gene matches. The CDR3, as DNA: TGTGCCAGCAGCGTAGCCCTGAGGACTAGCGGGCAGGGGGGGGAGCTGTTTTTT. Translating it yields CASSVALRTSGQGGELFF.

In this sample, this clone turned up a few times. A junction end diverges from the germline sequence, so it may reflect a read error. The chain couples TRBV7-9 to TRBJ1-1, with 8 bases matching TRBD1. This CDR3 spans 15 amino acids. From germline, CDR1 is SEHNR and CDR2 FQNEAQ (reference sequence). CDR3 coding DNA: TGTGCCAGCAGCTTAGGTCCGGGACAGGCCGTAGGGGCCATTTTT. Translation gives CASSLGPGQAVGAIF.

J is TRBJ2-1 and V is TRBV7-8, with 7 bases fitting TRBD1. V lost 0 bases to trimming and J lost 4 bases; unmatched junction nucleotides: 12. Per the germline V gene, CDR1 is SGHVS and CDR2 is FQNEAQ. The CDR3 covers 18 residues. The CDR3 sequence is CASSLAPDRATPYNEQFF. The CDR3 nucleotides are TGTGCCAGCAGCTTAGCCCCCGACAGGGCCACACCGTACAATGAGCAGTTCTTC.

The V and J genes are TRBV10-3 and TRBJ2-2, with TRBD2 as a possible D gene (6 bases). V was pared by 11 bases and J by 6 bases, with 16 bases between. The CDR3 has 13 amino acids. CDR1 and CDR2 from the germline V gene are ENHRY and SYGVKD. Written as DNA, the CDR3 is TGTGCCTGCGGGGCAGGGTCGGCCGGGGAGCTGTTTTTT. Its translation is CACGAGSAGELFF.

This sequence joins TRBV7-8 and TRBJ2-1; 7 positions agree with TRBD2. There are 17 residues in the CDR3. Germline lookup yields CDR1 SGHVS and CDR2 FQNEAQ. V dropped 1 base and J dropped 8; count of bases not matched to a gene: 14. The CDR3 DNA reads TGTGCCAGCAGCTTAGAGGGAGAGCGGGATGGCTGCGATGAGCAGTTCTTC. Protein sequence: CASSLEGERDGCDEQFF.

The chain couples TRBV2 to TRBJ1-2; TRBD1 matches 8 bases. Trimming cost V 6 bases and J 1 base; bases outside gene matches: 7. The CDR3 spans 15 residues. Germline V gene data show CDR1 as SNHLY and CDR2 as FYNNEI. CDR3 DNA: TGTGCCAGCAGAGACAGGGGACCCTTTAACTATGGCTACACCTTC. This translates into CASRDRGPFNYGYTF. The full variable domain, in which reference TRBV2 and TRBJ1-2 provide the parts outside the CDR3, is EPEVTQTPSHQVTQMGQEVILRCVPISNHLYFYWYRQILGQKVEFLVSFYNNEISEKSEIFDDQFSVERPDGSNFTLKIRSTKLEDSAMYFCASRDRGPFNYGYTFGSGTRLTVV.

This chain joins TRBV6-5 and TRBJ2-1; TRBD2 aligns across 8 bases. V trimming: 1 base; J trimming: 8 bases; junction bases outside the gene matches: 4. CDR1 is MNHEY and CDR2 is SVGAGI in the germline V gene. This CDR3 has 14 residues. CDR3 sequence reads: CASSYYGLAYEQFF. The CDR3 nucleotides read TGTGCCAGCAGTTACTACGGACTAGCTTATGAGCAGTTCTTC.

This clone was counted once. The CDR3 region is CASSYRDTIYEQYF. The CDR3 DNA reads TGCGCCAGCAGCTACCGGGACACAATTTACGAGCAGTACTTC. This chain links TRBV5-1 with TRBJ2-5; TRBD1 is a possible D gene (6 bases). The DNA end lines up better with TRBJ2-7; the J call may be wrong. CDR1 and CDR2 (germline): SGHRS, YFSETQ. CDR3 length: 14 residues.

This clone was detected only once. Other nucleotide sequences from this sample produce the same CDR3. The genes are TRBV9 and TRBJ1-3, with unresolved D. Per germline, CDR1 SGDLS and CDR2 YYNGEE. The CDR3 is made up of 13 amino acids. The germline V and J ends were trimmed by 6 bases and 0 bases, with 7 bases remaining between them. As DNA, the CDR3 is TGTGCCAGCACAAATTCCTCTGGAAACACCATATATTTT. Amino acid sequence: CASTNSSGNTIYF.

The V gene is TRBV27, the J gene TRBJ1-1; TRBD1 matches 11 bases. This CDR3 has 20 residues. J lost 1 base, V lost 0 bases, and 13 bases had no gene match. Germline CDR1 and CDR2: MNHEY and SMNVEV (reference sequence). The CDR3 bases are TGTGCCAGCAGTTTATCGAGTTATGAAGGACAGGGGGCGCGGAACACTGAAGCTTTCTTT. The encoded protein is CASSLSSYEGQGARNTEAFF.

CDR3 in amino acids: CASSIGGNGYTF. In DNA form, the CDR3 reads TGTGCCAGTAGTATAGGCGGGAACGGCTACACCTTC. This chain connects TRBV19 to TRBJ1-2, with D uncertain. Germline V lookup: CDR1 LNHDA, CDR2 SQIVND (reference sequence). Trimming removed 1 base at V and 8 bases at J, with 8 bases between. This CDR3 has 12 residues. Using reference TRBV19 and TRBJ1-2 for the parts outside the CDR3, the full variable domain is DGGITQSPKYLFRKEGQNVTLSCEQNLNHDAMYWYRQDPGQGLRLIYYSQIVNDFQKGDIAEGYSVSREKKESFPLTVTSAQKNPTAFYLCASSIGGNGYTFGSGTRLTVV.

The table lists this clone with a count of one. One junction end disagrees with the germline gene, perhaps due to a read error. This chain joins TRBV12-5 and TRBJ1-2; possibly TRBD1 for D (6 bases). Germline assignment: CDR1 LGHNT and CDR2 FRNRAP. The CDR3 is 16 residues long. CDR3 protein: CASGNRGTRAKYGYTF. CDR3 nucleotide sequence: TGTGCTAGTGGTAACAGAGGGACACGGGCTAAATATGGCTACACCTTC.

V and J are TRBV7-8 and TRBJ2-4, with 8 bases matching TRBD1. The CDR3 is 15 residues long. CDR1 SGHVS and CDR2 FQNEAQ come from the germline V gene. The trim removed 6 bases at V and 6 bases at J, leaving 10 bases unmatched. The DNA of the CDR3 is TGTGCCAGCAGTCTCCTCCTCGGACAGGGAAACATTCAGTACTTC. Translation gives CASSLLLGQGNIQYF.

The chain carries TRBV28 and TRBJ1-1; D is possibly TRBD1 (5 bases). Trimming removed 2 bases from V and 5 bases from J, with 15 bases in between. Germline CDR1 reads MDHEN; CDR2 reads SYDVKM. The CDR3 length is 15 residues. The CDR3 region has the DNA TGTGCCAGCAGTTTACCAGGCAGGGACTCGACTGAAGCTTTCTTT. Its translation: CASSLPGRDSTEAFF.

The chain joins TRBV6-5 to TRBJ2-2, with 7 bases fitting TRBD1. Losses at the gene ends were 4 bases for V and 4 bases for J; bases not matched to a gene: 9. Germline loops: CDR1 MNHEY, CDR2 SVGAGI. The CDR3 is 16 residues long. CDR3 sequence (DNA): TGTGCCAGCAGTTCCTCGTCCGGGACAGCCACCGGGGAGCTGTTTTTT. Amino acids: CASSSSSGTATGELFF.

The rearrangement uses TRBV19 and TRBJ1-1; D may be TRBD1 (6 bases). CDR3 length: 16 residues. CDR1 and CDR2 (germline): LNHDA, SQIVND (reference sequence). V was clipped by 6 bases and J by 0 bases, with 17 bases between them. CDR3 bases: TGTGCCAGTAGACGGACAGCCCGCGGTTTGAACACTGAAGCTTTCTTT. Its protein is CASRRTARGLNTEAFF.

The chain links TRBV11-2 to TRBJ1-2, with D hard to call. CDR3 length equals 13 residues. The germline CDR1 and CDR2 sequences are SGHAT and FQNNGV. V lost 1 base and J 4 bases, leaving 7 bases between the germline ends. In DNA, the CDR3 is TGTGCCAGCAGCTTAGTCTTCGGCTATGGCTACACCTTC. This gives the protein CASSLVFGYGYTF.

The chain recombines TRBV5-6 with TRBJ2-1; tentatively, D is TRBD1 (5 bases). V was trimmed by 0 bases and J by 5 bases, leaving 9 bases between them. The CDR3 is 14 residues long. The germline V gene encodes CDR1 SGHDT and CDR2 YYEEEE. The CDR3 DNA sequence: TGTGCCAGCAGCTTGGTCCGGACAAACAATGAGCAGTTCTTC. Protein product: CASSLVRTNNEQFF.

V gene TRBV2 combines with J gene TRBJ2-2, with 8 bases aligning to TRBD1. The CDR3 spans 17 residues. Per germline, CDR1 SNHLY and CDR2 FYNNEI. Trimming at V came to 6 bases and at J to 5 bases, leaving 14 bases not matched to a gene. In DNA, the CDR3 is TGTGCCAGCAGCGACGGACAGGGAAAGGGTGTAACCGGGGAGCTGTTTTTT. Translation gives CASSDGQGKGVTGELFF.

The J gene is TRBJ2-3, the V gene TRBV6-5, with D uncertain. The V end lost 2 bases, the J end lost 8 bases, and 17 bases lay between the germline ends. The CDR3 contains 15 residues. Germline V lookup: CDR1 MNHEY, CDR2 SVGAGI. The CDR3 spells CASSYSQVRMGTQYF. In DNA form, the CDR3 reads TGTGCCAGCAGTTACAGTCAGGTCCGAATGGGTACGCAGTATTTT.

The chain recombines TRBV27 with TRBJ2-7; tentative D call: TRBD2 (5 bases). The V and J ends lost 3 bases and 2 bases respectively, with 14 bases between them. Germline V gene sequence: CDR1 MNHEY, CDR2 SMNVEV (reference sequence). The CDR3 sequence is 15 residues long. The CDR3 spells CASSLYGREAYEQYF. The CDR3, as DNA: TGTGCCAGCAGTTTGTACGGACGGGAAGCCTACGAGCAGTACTTC.

This clone has a handful of counts. The CDR3 DNA sequence: TGTGCCAGCAGCTTAAGGGGTGGAAACACCATATATTTT. Its protein is CASSLRGGNTIYF. The chain recombines TRBV11-2 with TRBJ1-3; tentatively, D is TRBD1 (5 bases). The CDR3 is made up of 13 amino acids. Germline V gene sequence: CDR1 SGHAT, CDR2 FQNNGV. Trimming left V 2 bases short and J 3 bases short, with 5 bases between.